Described below is a single T cell receptor (beta chain) sequence and its context. Its antigen has not been determined. One base away there is no much larger clone; base qualities are not given. CDR3 length: 14 amino acids, cysteine to phenylalanine. Solely the CDR3 DNA is kept, with 42 bases framed from the first base. Here V drops 1 base and J drops 4 bases, and the junction holds 1 base not matched to any gene. Based on the germline V gene, the CDR1 and CDR2 sequences are SGHTA and FQGNSA. This entry is derived from a study of spatial heterogeneity in lung cancer (dated by TCRdb to between 2018 and 2021). For the study in its entirety: More beta-chain than alpha-chain transcripts were consistently detected, likely reflecting higher beta-chain transcript abundance. At surgery, some 220 tumor regions, around 65 matched nontumor lung samples and 56 PBMC samples were TCR-sequenced for both alpha and beta chains. Nonsynonymous mutation counts, determined by whole-exome sequencing of tumor tissue, were related to TCR repertoire features. In the raw uncorrected reads, each unique combination of TCR and UMI appeared more than ten times on average. The study quantitatively compared TCR alpha and beta repertoires across multiple tumor regions, matched nontumor lung and blood in non-small cell lung cancer. Paper-wide results and their limitations: Ubiquitous expanded tumor TCRs were detected in blood more often at tumor resection than at routine follow-up. Additional single-cell paired TCR alpha and beta sequencing was considered necessary to confirm, at a functional level, the hypothesis that regional TCRs recognize regional mutations.

The sample's time point label is to be understood as: sample taken at primary tumor resection. Samples were obtained from roughly 72 patients with early-stage, untreated non-small cell lung cancer from the lung TRACERx cohort. Without any cell sorting, TCR sequencing was performed on whole RNA extracted either from tumor and nontumor lung tissue or from cryopreserved PBMC samples. Only patients for whom sufficient RNA was available from at least two tumor regions were selected for TCR sequencing. The library was generated by 5' RACE. Instrument used: NextSeq 500. To allow correction of PCR and sequencing errors, the TCR library protocol tagged every TCR cDNA molecule with a unique molecular identifier. Processing in the source paper ran as follows. TCR identification, UMI-based error correction and CDR3 extraction were all carried out with Decombinator tools. Expanded TCRs were defined as those above a frequency of 2 per 1,000, corresponding to the top 1% of the tumor frequency distribution. Rényi diversity was computed with the R vegan package after subsampling each repertoire 100 times to 5,000 TCRs. CDR3 similarity networks were built from amino acid triplet string-kernel similarity, with CDR3s being connected when pairwise similarity was above 0.82. Clones were called with MiXCR by TCRdb after fastp trimmed the public reads at Q25, and only in-frame beta chains were retained. Identical CDR3 proteins give one entry, which carries the most common genes and DNA. The V and J calls were determined by TCRdb, not by the authors. The sample includes about 13,000 distinct CDR3 sequences, with around 4.1% observed a single time. The ten largest clones take up under 55% of the sample.

The source is a male donor with early-stage non-small cell lung cancer. Sequences were derived from PBMCs, sampled at surgery. Recombination linked TRBV7-2 to TRBJ2-5, with 9 bases in between that match TRBD1. The nucleotide sequence is given as TGTGCCAGCAGCTTAGACAGGGGGCGAGAGACCCAGTACTTC. It translates to CASSLDRGRETQYF.